The 21 T cell receptor beta chains below all came from one sample that was sequenced in a study of CD8+ T cells in alopecia areata. Following RNA extraction, reverse transcription yielded cDNA that acted as the sequencing template. Generated by immunoSEQ multiplex PCR, the TCRdb table keeps only in-frame clones and is missing some. The table lists over 150,000 clones, 58% of them singletons. Indicated treatment: oral pan-JAK inhibitor, 5-10 mg twice daily. This specimen was CD4+ T cells sorted from blood, taken at week 24, from a patient treated with tofacitinib. All receptors come from a human donor with alopecia areata.

This clone has more than one count but fewer than ten. The J gene is TRBJ2-7, the V gene TRBV5-6; 7 nucleotides line up with TRBD2. The closer fit of TRBJ2-5 to the DNA end suggests the J call may be wrong. CDR1 and CDR2 from the germline V gene are SGHDT and YYEEEE. This CDR3 contains 16 residues. Here the CDR3 reads CASSSRGRAPQETQYF. DNA of the CDR3: TGTGCCAGCAGCTCGCGTGGGAGGGCCCCACAAGAGACCCAGTACTTC.

This rearrangement joins TRBV5-1 to TRBJ1-2; D is perhaps TRBD1 (6 bases). This CDR3 region has 12 residues. V was cut by 2 bases and J by 7 bases, with 9 bases left in between. Germline V lookup: CDR1 SGHRS, CDR2 YFSETQ. DNA of the CDR3: TGCGCCAGCAGCTTAAACAGGGTTGGCTACACCTTC. It codes for CASSLNRVGYTF.

V usage is TRBV12-5 and J usage is TRBJ2-3; 7 positions agree with TRBD1. The V gene end was trimmed by 5 bases and the J gene end by 3 bases; junction bases not matched to a gene: 5. CDR1 is LGHNT, CDR2 FRNRAP, per germline. The CDR3 is 14 residues long. The CDR3 sequence is CASGPAGGTDTQYF. In nucleotides, the CDR3 is TGTGCTAGTGGTCCCGCAGGGGGTACAGATACGCAGTATTTT.

This clone was counted a few times. This sequence joins TRBV5-1 and TRBJ2-5, with unresolved D. The CDR3 has 11 amino acids. V was shortened by 5 bases and J by 3 bases, with 5 bases between the two germline ends. The V gene's germline CDR1 is SGHRS and CDR2 YFSETQ. As DNA, the CDR3 is TGCGCCAGCAGGCAGGAAGAGACCCAGTACTTC. This translates into CASRQEETQYF.

The chain is built from TRBV30 and TRBJ1-1, with D maybe TRBD1 (5 bases). The CDR3 runs to 14 residues. V lost 1 base and J lost 1, with 10 bases in between. Germline assignment: CDR1 GTSNPN and CDR2 SVGIG (reference sequence). CDR3 sequence reads: CAWSGRAWNTEAFF. The CDR3 DNA sequence: TGTGCCTGGAGTGGCAGGGCGTGGAACACTGAAGCTTTCTTT.

V is TRBV19 and J is TRBJ2-5; 7 bases fit TRBD1. The germline CDR1 and CDR2 sequences are LNHDA and SQIVND (reference sequence). Trimming cost V 5 bases and J 5 bases; bases outside gene matches: 5. The CDR3 is 13 residues long. The CDR3 region is CASSAQGRETQYF. CDR3 nucleotides: TGTGCCAGTAGTGCACAGGGGCGGGAGACCCAGTACTTC. The full variable domain, with the rest looked up from reference TRBV19 and TRBJ2-5, is DGGITQSPKYLFRKEGQNVTLSCEQNLNHDAMYWYRQDPGQGLRLIYYSQIVNDFQKGDIAEGYSVSREKKESFPLTVTSAQKNPTAFYLCASSAQGRETQYFGPGTRLLVL.

This sequence joins TRBV5-1 and TRBJ2-7, with 9 bases aligning to TRBD2. J was trimmed by 2 bases and V by 1 base; bases with no gene match: 7. The CDR3 covers 16 residues. Germline CDR1 reads SGHRS; CDR2 reads YFSETQ. The chain's CDR3 is CASSLFLAGPAYEQYF. Here the CDR3 DNA reads TGCGCCAGCAGCTTGTTTCTAGCGGGGCCCGCCTACGAGCAGTACTTC.

This clone was detected ten times or more. V gene TRBV4-1 combines with J gene TRBJ2-3; TRBD2 might be the D (6 bases). This CDR3 is built from 14 residues. V lost 5 bases to trimming and J lost 1 base, with 10 bases between them. The germline V gene encodes CDR1 MGHRA and CDR2 YSYEKL. The CDR3 reads CASSALARTDTQYF. DNA of the CDR3: TGCGCCAGCAGCGCACTAGCTCGCACAGATACGCAGTATTTT.

Comment on this clone: An end of the junction differs from the germline gene, which may be a read error. The rearrangement uses TRBV5-1 and TRBJ2-5; perhaps TRBD1 as D (6 bases). The CDR3 covers 14 residues. The germline CDR1 and CDR2 sequences are SGHRS and YFSETQ. The CDR3 loop reads CANSSGQYQETQYF. In DNA, the CDR3 is TGCGCCAACAGCTCTGGACAGTACCAAGAGACCCAGTACTTC.

The chain is built from TRBV7-8 and TRBJ1-6; TRBD1 agrees at 9 bases. J lost 10 bases, V lost 5 bases, and 6 bases had no gene match. The CDR3 has 14 amino acids. The germline V gene has CDR1 SGHVS and CDR2 FQNEAQ. In DNA form, the CDR3 reads TGTGCCAGCAGCCCCACAGGGGGCTGGTCACCCCTCCACTTT. Its protein is CASSPTGGWSPLHF.

The CDR3 protein is CASSLTVPPETQYF. The CDR3 coding sequence is TGTGCCAGCAGCTTAACCGTCCCCCCGGAGACCCAGTACTTC. The chain joins TRBV7-2 to TRBJ2-5; D not certain. This CDR3 is 14 amino acids long. Trimming removed 2 bases at V and 5 bases at J, with 12 bases between. CDR1 and CDR2 from the germline V gene are SGHTA and FQGNSA.

In nucleotides, the CDR3 is TGTGCCAGCAGGGACTGGAGGGCAGCCTCCTACGAGCAGTACTTC. It yields the protein CASRDWRAASYEQYF. The chain carries TRBV7-2 and TRBJ2-7; possibly TRBD2 for D (6 bases). Germline V lookup: CDR1 SGHTA, CDR2 FQGNSA. The V gene lost 6 bases and the J gene lost 0 bases, with 15 bases spanning the gap. The CDR3 has 15 amino acids.

The V call is TRBV5-1, the J call TRBJ2-1; D perhaps matches TRBD1 (5 bases). This CDR3 has 12 residues. V was trimmed by 3 bases and J by 7 bases, leaving 8 bases between them. In germline, CDR1 is SGHRS, CDR2 YFSETQ. The DNA of the CDR3 is TGCGCCAGCAGCTCCCAGGGTAATGAGCAGTTCTTC. Its protein product is CASSSQGNEQFF. The complete variable domain, with remaining parts taken from reference TRBV5-1 and TRBJ2-1, reads KAGVTQTPRYLIKTRGQQVTLSCSPISGHRSVSWYQQTPGQGLQFLFEYFSETQRNKGNFPGRFSGRQFSNSRSEMNVSTLELGDSALYLCASSSQGNEQFFGPGTRLTVL.

The genes are TRBV7-2 and TRBJ1-5; weak D call: TRBD1 (5 bases). Deletions cut 5 bases from V and 1 base from J, with 12 bases between. The CDR3 runs 15 residues. Looked up from germline, CDR1 is SGHTA and CDR2 is FQGNSA. CDR3 loop: CASSPGGLSNQPQHF. CDR3 in DNA: TGTGCCAGCAGCCCGGGGGGATTAAGCAATCAGCCCCAGCATTTT.

In its sample, this clone was seen once. The rearrangement uses TRBV6-5 and TRBJ2-3; D is undetermined. This CDR3 is 12 amino acids long. V lost 6 bases, J lost 1 base, and 5 bases lay in between. The germline V gene has CDR1 MNHEY and CDR2 SVGAGI. This CDR3 reads CASSPRTDTQYF. Written as DNA, the CDR3 is TGTGCCAGCAGCCCTCGCACAGATACGCAGTATTTT.

This clone has a single count. The chain links TRBV5-6 to TRBJ2-1; TRBD2 might be the D (5 bases). Trimming took 6 bases from V and 5 from J, leaving 15 bases between them. The CDR3 length is 14 residues. Germline values: CDR1 SGHDT, CDR2 YYEEEE. In DNA, the CDR3 is TGTGCCAGCACTCTGGACTGGGGTGACAATGAGCAGTTCTTC. Amino acids: CASTLDWGDNEQFF. Based on the CDR3 plus reference TRBV5-6 and TRBJ2-1, the full variable domain is DAGVTQSPTHLIKTRGQQVTLRCSPKSGHDTVSWYQQALGQGPQFIFQYYEEEERQRGNFPDRFSGHQFPNYSSELNVNALLLGDSALYLCASTLDWGDNEQFFGPGTRLTVL.

In this sample, this clone turned up a few times. The chain employs TRBV29-1 and TRBJ2-5; the D gene is possibly TRBD1 (5 bases). The V gene's germline CDR1 is SQVTM and CDR2 ANQGSEA. V was cut by 6 bases and J by 0 bases, with 8 bases left in between. CDR3 length: 12 residues. The CDR3 sequence: CSVTANQETQYF. In DNA form, the CDR3 reads TGCAGCGTGACAGCGAACCAAGAGACCCAGTACTTC. The entire variable domain, with the rest obtained from reference TRBV29-1 and TRBJ2-5, is as follows: SAVISQKPSRDICQRGTSLTIQCQVDSQVTMMFWYRQQPGQSLTLIATANQGSEATYESGFVIDKFPISRPNLTFSTLTVSNMSPEDSSIYLCSVTANQETQYFGPGTRLLVL.

The chain couples TRBV30 to TRBJ1-1, with D maybe TRBD1 (5 bases). There are 13 residues in the CDR3. Trimming left V 1 base short and J 3 bases short, with 9 bases between. Germline CDR1 is GTSNPN and CDR2 is SVGIG (reference sequence). The CDR3 reads CAWSELGDTEAFF. In DNA, the CDR3 is TGTGCCTGGAGTGAACTGGGGGACACTGAAGCTTTCTTT.

The chain combines TRBV9 with TRBJ2-5; a possible D gene is TRBD2 (6 bases). The CDR3 totals 16 residues. Per germline, CDR1 SGDLS and CDR2 YYNGEE. Trimming took 4 bases from V and 4 from J, leaving 20 bases between them. The CDR3 DNA reads TGTGCCAGCAGCTTCACCGGACGCACGGGAGCAGAGACCCAGTACTTC. Amino acids: CASSFTGRTGAETQYF.

This clone was observed a handful of times. The chain combines TRBV7-2 with TRBJ2-7, with 10 bases that match TRBD2. Trimming removed 5 bases from V and 0 bases from J; junction bases left unmatched: 4. The germline CDR1 and CDR2 sequences are SGHTA and FQGNSA. The CDR3 contains 15 residues. This chain's CDR3 is CASSGSGGSSYEQYF. The CDR3 DNA reads as TGTGCCAGCAGCGGTAGCGGGGGGAGCTCCTACGAGCAGTACTTC.

The rearrangement uses TRBV7-2 and TRBJ1-2; D is perhaps TRBD1 (5 bases). CDR1 is SGHTA and CDR2 is FQGNSA in the germline V gene. Trimming left V 4 bases short and J 8 bases short, with 17 bases between. CDR3 size: 14 residues. The CDR3 here is CASSSALGGYGYTF. CDR3 bases: TGTGCCAGCAGCTCCGCTTTGGGGGGGTACGGCTACACCTTC.